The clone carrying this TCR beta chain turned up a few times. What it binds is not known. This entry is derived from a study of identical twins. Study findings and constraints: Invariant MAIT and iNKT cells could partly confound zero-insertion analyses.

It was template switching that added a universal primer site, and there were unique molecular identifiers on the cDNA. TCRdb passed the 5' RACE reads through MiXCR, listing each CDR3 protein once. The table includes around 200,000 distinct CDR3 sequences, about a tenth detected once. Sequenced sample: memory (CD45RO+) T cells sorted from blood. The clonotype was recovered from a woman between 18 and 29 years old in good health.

The CDR3 region has the DNA TGTGCCAGCAGCCCGACAGGGAAGGGTTCGCAGTATTTT. Amino acids: CASSPTGKGSQYF. V usage is TRBV5-6 and J usage is TRBJ2-3; 7 bases align to TRBD1. With V trimmed by 4 bases and J by 10 bases, 9 bases remained unmatched. The CDR3 consists of 13 residues. CDR1 is SGHDT and CDR2 is YYEEEE in the germline V gene. Looking up the rest from reference TRBV5-6 and TRBJ2-3 gives the full variable domain: DAGVTQSPTHLIKTRGQQVTLRCSPKSGHDTVSWYQQALGQGPQFIFQYYEEEERQRGNFPDRFSGHQFPNYSSELNVNALLLGDSALYLCASSPTGKGSQYFGPGTRLTVL.